This is a list of T cell receptor beta chains from one sample in a study of T cells in Graves' hyperthyroidism and ophthalmopathy. A single record per CDR3 protein comes from TCRdb applying MiXCR to the multiplex PCR reads. This sample has under 300,000 distinct CDR3 sequences, with about 20% found just once. Sequencing was performed on blood. Receptor source: a young man with Graves' ophthalmopathy. Each CDR3 is given with its conserved first and last residue. The D gene is left open where the match is weak. Expanded clones are given a class, and other clones once, few, many or no size at all.

j_call clone_size d_call v_call cdr3_aa cdr3_nt
TRBJ2-1 many TRBD2 TRBV20-1 CSAVGTSGRISYNEQFF TGCAGTGCCGTCGGGACTAGCGGGAGGATCTCCTACAATGAGCAGTTCTTC
TRBJ1-1 many TRBD1 TRBV12-3/TRBV12-4 CASRQGQRNTEAFF TGTGCCAGCAGACAGGGACAGCGGAACACTGAAGCTTTCTTT
TRBJ1-5 once - TRBV11-2 CASSLDLGPEGQHF TGTGCCAGCAGCTTAGATCTCGGACCGGAGGGCCAGCATTTT
TRBJ2-2 few - TRBV29-1 CSVQMSRTTGELFF TGCAGCGTTCAGATGTCGCGAACAACCGGGGAGCTGTTTTTT
TRBJ2-5 - - TRBV30 CAWSVGGGGETQYF TGTGCCTGGAGTGTAGGGGGTGGGGGTGAGACCCAGTACTTC
TRBJ2-7 - - TRBV12-5 CASGFLHGEQYF TGTGCTAGTGGTTTCTTACATGGAGAGCAGTACTTC
TRBJ2-2 once - TRBV29-1 CSGVENTGELFF TGCAGCGGCGTAGAGAACACCGGGGAGCTGTTTTTT
TRBJ2-7 - - TRBV7-9 CASSLNKGMGSYEQYF TGTGCCAGCAGCCTCAACAAGGGCATGGGCTCCTACGAGCAGTACTTC
TRBJ2-5 few - TRBV11-3 CASSEGGGGPETQYF TGTGCCAGCAGCGAAGGGGGGGGAGGGCCAGAGACCCAGTACTTC
TRBJ1-6 - - TRBV6-5 CASSSRGGDSPLHF TGTGCCAGCAGTTCCAGGGGTGGGGATTCACCCCTCCACTTT
TRBJ1-1 - - TRBV25-1 CASSELGIATEAFF TGTGCCAGCAGTGAATTGGGGATAGCGACTGAAGCTTTCTTT
TRBJ1-1 - - TRBV30 CAWGGRTSEAFF TGTGCCTGGGGGGGGCGCACATCTGAAGCTTTCTTT
TRBJ2-1 few TRBD2 TRBV6-5 CASSYLTSGNEQFF TGTGCCAGCAGTTACTTAACTAGCGGAAATGAGCAGTTCTTC
TRBJ1-5 many - TRBV28 CASSSDQPQHF TGTGCCAGCAGCTCAGATCAGCCCCAGCATTTT
TRBJ2-1 - - TRBV27 CASSSSAGLHYNEQFF TGTGCCAGCAGTTCCTCCGCTGGGCTCCACTACAATGAGCAGTTCTTC
TRBJ2-3 few - TRBV20-1 CSARDSSDTQYF TGCAGTGCTAGAGATTCGTCAGATACGCAGTATTTT
TRBJ1-3 few - TRBV18 CASRGVVGPGNTIYF TGTGCCAGCCGGGGGGTTGTCGGCCCTGGAAACACCATATATTTT
TRBJ1-2 few - TRBV28 CASGPPTGYTF TGTGCCAGCGGGCCCCCAACGGGCTACACCTTC
TRBJ2-1 many TRBD2 TRBV28 CASNRGTSGSAEQFF TGTGCCAGCAATAGGGGGACTAGCGGGAGCGCTGAGCAGTTCTTC
TRBJ1-1 - - TRBV18 CASSPLDFGGNTEAFF TGTGCCAGCTCACCACTGGATTTCGGGGGTAACACTGAAGCTTTCTTT
TRBJ2-1 - TRBD2 TRBV20-1 CSATPVAGGLNEQFF TGCAGTGCCACCCCGGTCGCGGGAGGTCTGAATGAGCAGTTCTTC
TRBJ2-7 many TRBD2 TRBV6-1 CASIRTSGSYEQYF TGTGCCAGCATCCGGACTAGCGGGAGCTACGAGCAGTACTTC
TRBJ1-2 few - TRBV28 CASSLPGLLSGYTF TGTGCCAGCAGTTTGCCGGGACTTTTGAGTGGCTACACCTTC
TRBJ1-2 many - TRBV3-1 CASSPWSSQNYGYTF TGTGCCAGCAGCCCATGGAGCAGCCAAAACTATGGCTACACCTTC
TRBJ2-1 few - TRBV10-2 CASSELTKPNEQFF TGCGCCAGCAGTGAACTCACGAAACCCAATGAGCAGTTCTTC
TRBJ1-1 few - TRBV7-9 CASSFGGAVLGTEAFF TGTGCCAGCAGCTTTGGGGGCGCGGTGCTGGGCACTGAAGCTTTCTTT
TRBJ1-5 many - TRBV3-1 CASSQGGGNQPQHF TGTGCCAGCAGCCAAGGAGGCGGAAATCAGCCCCAGCATTTT
TRBJ1-5 - - TRBV5-8 CASSLEGYNQPQHF TGTGCCAGCAGCTTGGAGGGATACAATCAGCCCCAGCATTTT
TRBJ2-5 - - TRBV30 CAWSGGETQYF TGTGCCTGGAGTGGAGGAGAGACCCAGTACTTC
TRBJ2-3 few - TRBV11-2 CASSLDTGRDTQYF TGTGCCAGCAGCTTAGATACAGGGAGGGATACGCAGTATTTT
TRBJ2-1 - - TRBV5-8 CASSFETKIREQFF TGTGCCAGCAGTTTCGAGACCAAAATCCGTGAGCAGTTCTTC
TRBJ2-1 - TRBD2 TRBV12-3/TRBV12-4 CASSPREGYNEQFF TGTGCCAGCAGCCCCCGGGAGGGCTACAATGAGCAGTTCTTC
TRBJ1-5 - - TRBV5-5 CASSLAPDGEENQPQHF TGTGCCAGCAGCTTGGCCCCTGACGGGGAGGAAAATCAGCCCCAGCATTTT
TRBJ1-1 many - TRBV20-1 CSAYGARRNTEAFF TGCAGTGCCTATGGGGCACGACGTAACACTGAAGCTTTCTTT
TRBJ1-6 few - TRBV3-1 CASRRAMGLSSYNSPLHF TGTGCCAGCAGACGCGCGATGGGACTAAGCTCCTATAATTCACCCCTCCACTTT
TRBJ2-1 many - TRBV27 CASSLEDPVYYNEQFF TGTGCCAGCAGTCTAGAGGATCCGGTCTACTACAATGAGCAGTTCTTC
TRBJ2-1 few - TRBV4-1 CASSQEGERGYNEQFF TGCGCCAGCAGCCAAGAGGGAGAGAGGGGGTACAATGAGCAGTTCTTC
TRBJ2-1 many TRBD2 TRBV20-1 CSATQPGLAGRGFNEQFF TGCAGTGCTACACAGCCGGGACTAGCGGGTAGGGGTTTCAATGAGCAGTTCTTC
TRBJ2-1 - TRBD2 TRBV27 CASSLPGLAGGKNNEQFF TGTGCCAGCAGTTTACCGGGACTAGCGGGAGGTAAAAACAATGAGCAGTTCTTC
TRBJ2-4 - TRBD2 TRBV24-1 CATSDSYSGRDIQYF TGTGCCACCAGTGATTCCTATAGCGGGAGAGACATTCAGTACTTC
TRBJ2-7 few TRBD1 TRBV28 CASRLGTGYEQYF TGTGCCAGCAGGTTAGGGACAGGGTACGAGCAGTACTTC
TRBJ2-5 - - TRBV10-1 CASSAQGRVQETQYF TGCGCCAGCAGTGCGCAGGGGAGGGTCCAAGAGACCCAGTACTTC
TRBJ1-3 - - TRBV20-1 CSASRGVGNTIYF TGCAGTGCTAGTCGGGGGGTTGGAAACACCATATATTTT
TRBJ2-7 many - TRBV28 CASSLAGTRTSEQYF TGTGCCAGCAGTTTGGCCGGGACAAGGACATCCGAGCAGTACTTC
TRBJ2-3 - - TRBV29-1 CSAIDAKTDTQYF TGCAGCGCTATAGATGCTAAGACAGATACGCAGTATTTT
TRBJ1-5 - TRBD1 TRBV2 CASRTGTGSNQPQHF TGTGCCAGCAGAACCGGGACAGGTAGCAATCAGCCCCAGCATTTT
TRBJ2-1 few TRBD2 TRBV2 CASSLRLAVYNEQFF TGTGCCAGCAGTCTCCGGCTAGCGGTCTACAATGAGCAGTTCTTC
TRBJ2-3 many TRBD2 TRBV28 CAIRGLAGADTQYF TGTGCCATTCGCGGACTAGCGGGAGCAGATACGCAGTATTTT
TRBJ2-2 few - TRBV18 CASSPPPPGELFF TGTGCCAGCTCACCTCCCCCCCCCGGGGAGCTGTTTTTT
TRBJ1-5 - TRBD1 TRBV30 CAWSGQGLQPQHF TGTGCCTGGAGCGGACAGGGATTGCAGCCCCAGCATTTT
TRBJ2-3 few - TRBV2 CATARTDTQYF TGTGCCACAGCCCGGACAGATACGCAGTATTTT
TRBJ1-1 many - TRBV5-5 CASSSGPGNTEAFF TGTGCCAGCAGCTCCGGGCCGGGGAACACTGAAGCTTTCTTT
TRBJ2-5 - - TRBV19 CASGGGPQETQYF TGTGCCAGTGGTGGCGGGCCCCAAGAGACCCAGTACTTC